This T cell receptor (beta chain) stems from a study of T cell responses to AZD1222 COVID-19 vaccine. Clones were sequenced by immunoSEQ multiplex PCR, and TCRdb holds only the in-frame ones, with some missing. Among about 160,000 clones listed, 85% to 90% were seen once. V was pared by 6 bases and J by 12 bases, with 17 bases between. The CDR3 extends over 12 amino acids. Germline-derived CDR1 and CDR2 are LNHDA and SQIVND (reference sequence). Study-level results: Researchers took repertoire samples only after the peak T cell response had come.

Regarding this clone: The antigen remains unidentified.

Here the sequenced sample was peripheral blood, taken on day 0 of AZD1222 vaccination. The chain is built from TRBV19 and TRBJ1-1, with D uncertain. This clonotype originated in an adult in good health. This chain's CDR3 is CASSAGTADTFF. In DNA, the CDR3 is TGTGCCAGTAGCGCGGGAACGGCCGATACTTTCTTT.